The 17 T cell receptor beta chains in this list originate from one sample, sequenced in a study of identical twins. TCRdb ran MiXCR on the 5' RACE reads and lists one entry per CDR3 protein. The sample gives around 230,000 distinct CDR3 sequences, 6.5% to 8% of which show up once; approximately 15% is in the top ten. Separately, the same data were catalogued under a study of T cells expressing NK-cell markers.

Sequencing was done on a sample of CD8+ T cells sorted from blood. The receptors were gathered from a woman between 18 and 29 years old in good health.

This clonotype has at least ten counts. The chain carries TRBV12-3 or TRBV12-4 and TRBJ2-3; D may correspond to TRBD1 or TRBD2 (5 bases each). The V gene lost 6 bases and the J gene lost 1 base, with 14 bases spanning the gap. CDR3 length: 15 amino acids. The CDR3 DNA follows: TGTGCCAGCAGACGTCGGGACGGACGCACAGATACGCAGTATTTT. Protein: CASRRRDGRTDTQYF.

This clonotype showed up just a few times. The V gene is TRBV15, the J gene TRBJ2-2; 9 nucleotides align to TRBD2. The CDR3 length is 16 residues. Trimming cost V 9 bases and J 7 bases; bases outside gene matches: 15. Germline CDR1 and CDR2: LNHNV and YYDKDF (reference sequence). The CDR3 DNA follows: TGTGCCACGGACGAAGGTAGCGGGAGTTCGAGCGGGGAGCTGTTTTTT. This sequence encodes CATDEGSGSSSGELFF. Combining the CDR3 with reference TRBV15 and TRBJ2-2 gives the whole variable domain DAMVIQNPRYQVTQFGKPVTLSCSQTLNHNVMYWYQQKSSQAPKLLFHYYDKDFNNEADTPDNFQSRRPNTSFCFLDIRSPGLGDTAMYLCATDEGSGSSSGELFFGEGSRLTVL.

This clonotype was recorded at least ten times. The genes are TRBV29-1 and TRBJ2-3; D gene unclear. V lost 2 bases, J lost 2 bases, and 11 bases lay in between. This CDR3 has 14 amino acids. The germline V gene has CDR1 SQVTM and CDR2 ANQGSEA. As DNA, the CDR3 is TGCAGCGTTGAACTAAGGTCCCCCACAGATACGCAGTATTTT. This encodes CSVELRSPTDTQYF.

J is TRBJ2-5 and V is TRBV11-2; the D gene is possibly TRBD1 (6 bases). The CDR3 has 15 amino acids. Between the trimmed V and J ends, which lost 5 bases and 3 bases, there was a span of 16 bases. The germline gives CDR1 SGHAT, CDR2 FQNNGV. This CDR3 is CASSTHTEGEETQYF. Here the CDR3 DNA reads TGTGCCAGCAGCACACATACTGAGGGGGAAGAGACCCAGTACTTC. The full variable domain, in which reference TRBV11-2 and TRBJ2-5 provide the parts outside the CDR3, is EAGVAQSPRYKIIEKRQSVAFWCNPISGHATLYWYQQILGQGPKLLIQFQNNGVVDDSQLPKDRFSAERLKGVDSTLKIQPAKLEDSAVYLCASSTHTEGEETQYFGPGTRLLVL.

The J gene is TRBJ2-1, the V gene TRBV20-1; 11 bases align to TRBD2. This CDR3 has 16 amino acids. CDR1 is DFQATT and CDR2 is SNEGSKA in the germline V gene (reference sequence). The V gene end was trimmed by 3 bases and the J gene end by 4 bases; junction bases not matched to a gene: 8. CDR3 loop: CSASDSGRARYNEQFF. CDR3 nucleotide sequence: TGCAGTGCTAGCGATAGCGGGAGGGCCAGGTACAATGAGCAGTTCTTC.

The J gene is TRBJ2-7, the V gene TRBV9; possible D gene TRBD2, 5 bases. CDR3 length equals 15 residues. V shed 0 bases and J shed 0 bases, with 10 bases lying between them. Per the germline V gene, CDR1 is SGDLS and CDR2 is YYNGEE. The CDR3, as DNA: TGTGCCAGCAGCGTAGTTCCGAGCGGCTCCTACGAGCAGTACTTC. This gives the protein CASSVVPSGSYEQYF.

This clonotype was detected ten times or more. The rearrangement uses TRBV3-1 and TRBJ1-2; tentative D call: TRBD1 (5 bases). Germline V lookup: CDR1 LGHDT, CDR2 YNNKEL (reference sequence). The CDR3 runs to 13 residues. The V end lost 5 bases, the J end lost 5 bases, and 12 bases lay between the germline ends. The CDR3 is CASSSWDVYGYTF. The DNA for the CDR3 is TGTGCCAGCAGCTCCTGGGACGTTTATGGCTACACCTTC.

Concerning this clonotype itself: One end of the junction is discordant with germline, which a read error may explain. The chain links TRBV7-8 to TRBJ1-1, with TRBD1 as a possible D gene (5 bases). The CDR3 covers 14 residues. Germline loops: CDR1 SGHVS, CDR2 FQNEAQ. The DNA for the CDR3 is TGTGCCAGCAGCTTAGGAGGGGTGAAAACTGAAGCTTTCTTT. Encoded protein: CASSLGGVKTEAFF.

The J gene is TRBJ1-6, the V gene TRBV30; TRBD1 is a possible D gene (5 bases). The CDR3 sequence is 14 residues long. Germline CDR1 and CDR2: GTSNPN and SVGIG (reference sequence). Trimming took off 5 bases at V and 6 bases at J, with 14 bases between the two ends. The CDR3 loop reads CAWGQGVVNSPLHF. CDR3 nucleotides: TGTGCCTGGGGGCAGGGAGTGGTTAATTCACCCCTCCACTTT.

This rearrangement joins TRBV7-9 to TRBJ2-1; D is uncertain. V was cut by 5 bases and J by 7 bases, with 21 bases left in between. Germline assignment: CDR1 SEHNR and CDR2 FQNEAQ (reference sequence). The CDR3 is 16 residues long. The CDR3 nucleotides are TGTGCCAGCAGCCAACCCACCGCCGGGCTACCGAATGAGCAGTTCTTC. This gives the protein CASSQPTAGLPNEQFF.

This clonotype was recorded many times. This rearrangement joins TRBV10-3 to TRBJ2-1; D call uncertain. This CDR3 has 14 amino acids. V lost 6 bases, J lost 5 bases, and 14 bases lay in between. CDR1 and CDR2 (germline): ENHRY, SYGVKD. CDR3 sequence reads: CAIRAERNDNEQFF. The DNA of the CDR3 is TGTGCCATCAGGGCGGAGAGGAACGACAATGAGCAGTTCTTC.

The chain carries TRBV12-5 and TRBJ2-1, with TRBD2 matching 7 bases. V was clipped by 6 bases and J by 7 bases; unmatched bases: 12. Germline V gene sequence: CDR1 LGHNT, CDR2 FRNRAP. This CDR3 region has 15 residues. The DNA for the CDR3 is TGTGCTAGTGGGCAGCAGGCGGGAGTGTTGAATGAGCAGTTCTTC. This codes for CASGQQAGVLNEQFF.

This chain uses TRBV19 with TRBJ1-5; the D is unclear. From germline, CDR1 is LNHDA and CDR2 SQIVND (reference sequence). The CDR3 contains 13 residues. V was pared by 10 bases and J by 5 bases, with 15 bases between. The CDR3 is CATRWAGDQPQHF. DNA for the CDR3: TGTGCCACCCGGTGGGCTGGGGATCAGCCCCAGCATTTT. The full variable domain, with the rest looked up from reference TRBV19 and TRBJ1-5, is DGGITQSPKYLFRKEGQNVTLSCEQNLNHDAMYWYRQDPGQGLRLIYYSQIVNDFQKGDIAEGYSVSREKKESFPLTVTSAQKNPTAFYLCATRWAGDQPQHFGDGTRLSIL.

This clonotype was recorded at least ten times. V gene TRBV12-3 or TRBV12-4 combines with J gene TRBJ2-1; weak D call: TRBD2 (7 bases). V lost 2 bases to trimming and J lost 3 bases, with 23 bases between them. This CDR3 has 19 amino acids. CDR3 DNA: TGTGCCAGCAGTTTAAGGGAACCCGGCGGAGGGGGGGACTACAATGAGCAGTTCTTC. Translated: CASSLREPGGGGDYNEQFF.

This clonotype turned up a few times. The rearrangement joins TRBV15 to TRBJ1-1, with D possibly TRBD1 on 6 matching bases. The CDR3 spans 12 residues. Germline V gene data show CDR1 as LNHNV and CDR2 as YYDKDF (reference sequence). The ends were cut back, 0 bases at V and 11 bases at J, with 10 bases in the middle. The CDR3 is CATSRDSQGAFF. The CDR3, as DNA: TGTGCCACCAGCAGAGATTCCCAGGGGGCTTTCTTT.

The J gene is TRBJ2-2, the V gene TRBV5-1; TRBD1 is a possible D gene (5 bases). Trimming cost V 0 bases and J 5 bases, with 17 bases left between them. The CDR3 length is 17 residues. CDR1 SGHRS and CDR2 YFSETQ come from the germline V gene. Here the CDR3 reads CASSLDSGPLLTGELFF. The CDR3 DNA sequence: TGCGCCAGCAGCTTGGATTCAGGGCCTCTTTTGACCGGGGAGCTGTTTTTT.

A few counts support this clonotype. The chain is built from TRBV24-1 and TRBJ2-3; 15 bases fit TRBD2. There are 19 residues in the CDR3. Germline values: CDR1 KGHDR, CDR2 SFDVKD. V shed 4 bases, J shed 0 bases, and the junction held 7 bases outside the gene matches. Here the CDR3 DNA reads TGTGCCACCAGTGACCCGGGGACTAGCGGGAGGAAGAGCACAGATACGCAGTATTTT. Protein: CATSDPGTSGRKSTDTQYF.